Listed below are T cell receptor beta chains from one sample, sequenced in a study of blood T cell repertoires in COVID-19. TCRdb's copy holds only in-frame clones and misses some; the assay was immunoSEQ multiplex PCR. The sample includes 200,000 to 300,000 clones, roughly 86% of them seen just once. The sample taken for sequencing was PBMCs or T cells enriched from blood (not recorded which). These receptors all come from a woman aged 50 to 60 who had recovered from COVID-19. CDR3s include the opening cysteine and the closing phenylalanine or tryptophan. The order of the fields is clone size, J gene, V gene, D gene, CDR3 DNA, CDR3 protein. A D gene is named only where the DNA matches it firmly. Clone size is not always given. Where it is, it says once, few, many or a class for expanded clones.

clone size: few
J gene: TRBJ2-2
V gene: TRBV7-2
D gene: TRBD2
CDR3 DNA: TGTGCCAGCAATGGGGGAGGGGACACCGGGGAGCTGTTTTTT
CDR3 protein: CASNGGGDTGELFF

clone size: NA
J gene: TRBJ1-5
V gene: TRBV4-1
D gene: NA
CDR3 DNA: TGCGCCAGTGGTGGGCCGGGCAATCAGCCCCAGCATTTT
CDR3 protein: CASGGPGNQPQHF

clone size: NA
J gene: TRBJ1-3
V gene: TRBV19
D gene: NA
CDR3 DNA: TGTGCCAGTAATGGACTGAGCTCTGGAAACACCATATATTTT
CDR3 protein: CASNGLSSGNTIYF

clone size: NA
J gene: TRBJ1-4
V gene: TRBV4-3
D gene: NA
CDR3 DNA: TGCGCCAGCAGCCAGGACTCTATGGGTGAAAAACTGTTTTTT
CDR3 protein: CASSQDSMGEKLFF

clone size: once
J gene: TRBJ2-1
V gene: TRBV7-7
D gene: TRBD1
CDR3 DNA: TGTGCTAGCAGCCCGACAGGGACAGCCCCGGGCAATGAGCAGTTCTTC
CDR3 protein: CASSPTGTAPGNEQFF

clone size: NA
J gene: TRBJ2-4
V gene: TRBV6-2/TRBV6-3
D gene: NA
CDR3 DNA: TGTGCCAGCAGTTACCAGGGAAACATTCAGTACTTC
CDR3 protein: CASSYQGNIQYF

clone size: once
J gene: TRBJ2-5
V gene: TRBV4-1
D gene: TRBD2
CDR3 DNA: TGCGCCAGCAGCCAAGGCGTTAGCGGGAGAGGGACCCAGTACTTC
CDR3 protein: CASSQGVSGRGTQYF

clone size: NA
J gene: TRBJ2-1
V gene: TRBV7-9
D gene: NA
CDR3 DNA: TGTGCCAGCAGCTTGGGTGGGGCCTCGGATTATGAGCAGTTCTTC
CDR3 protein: CASSLGGASDYEQFF

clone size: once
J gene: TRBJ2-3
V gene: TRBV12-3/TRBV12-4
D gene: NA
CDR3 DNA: TGTGCCAGCGGGCAGGGCCAGACAGATACGCAGTATTTT
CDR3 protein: CASGQGQTDTQYF

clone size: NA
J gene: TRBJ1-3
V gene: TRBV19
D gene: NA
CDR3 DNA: TGTGCCAGTACCTTCACAGGGTCACCTCCAGGAAACACCATATATTTT
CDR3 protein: CASTFTGSPPGNTIYF

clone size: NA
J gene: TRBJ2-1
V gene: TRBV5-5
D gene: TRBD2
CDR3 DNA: TGTGCCAGCAGCTTGCTAGCGGGGGGCACCTACAATGAGCAGTTCTTC
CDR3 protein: CASSLLAGGTYNEQFF

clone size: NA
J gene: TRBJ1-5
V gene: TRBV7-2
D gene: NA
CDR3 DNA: TGTGCCAGCAGCTTACTACAAGGGGGGGCGAATCAGCCCCAGCATTTT
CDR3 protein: CASSLLQGGANQPQHF

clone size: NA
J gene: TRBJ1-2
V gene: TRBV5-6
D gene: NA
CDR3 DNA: TGTGCCAGCAAAATCGGTGGATCGGGTGAGGACTATGGCTACACCTTC
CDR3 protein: CASKIGGSGEDYGYTF

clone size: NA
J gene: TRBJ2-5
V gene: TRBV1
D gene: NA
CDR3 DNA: TGCACCAGCAGCTCCGGGACTAGCGGGGGGCGGGGTCAAGAGACCCAGTACTTC
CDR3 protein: CTSSSGTSGGRGQETQYF

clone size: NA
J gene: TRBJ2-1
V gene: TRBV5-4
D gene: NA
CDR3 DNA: TGTGCCAGCAGCGGGGGGGGGCTCAATGAGCAGTTCTTC
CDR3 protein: CASSGGGLNEQFF

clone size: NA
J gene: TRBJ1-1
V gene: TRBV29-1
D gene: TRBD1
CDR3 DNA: TGCAGCGTTGACCTCGGGACAGGTTTGAACACTGAAGCTTTCTTT
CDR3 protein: CSVDLGTGLNTEAFF

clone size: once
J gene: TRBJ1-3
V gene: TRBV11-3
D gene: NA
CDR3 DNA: TGTGCCAGCAGCTTCTCAGGGGTTGGCGGAAACACCATATATTTT
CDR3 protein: CASSFSGVGGNTIYF

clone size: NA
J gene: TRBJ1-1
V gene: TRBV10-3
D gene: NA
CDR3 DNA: TGTGCCATCAGTGTGAGTCGGGAGACTGAAGCTTTCTTT
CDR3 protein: CAISVSRETEAFF

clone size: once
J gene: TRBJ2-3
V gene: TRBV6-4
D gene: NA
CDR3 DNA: TGTGCCAGCAGTGACCGAGCGGGCAGCACAGATACGCAGTATTTT
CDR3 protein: CASSDRAGSTDTQYF

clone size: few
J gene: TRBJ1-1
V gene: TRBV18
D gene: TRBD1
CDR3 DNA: TGTGCCAGCTCACCCACCTTTGGACAGGGTAACACTGAAGCTTTCTTT
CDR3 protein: CASSPTFGQGNTEAFF

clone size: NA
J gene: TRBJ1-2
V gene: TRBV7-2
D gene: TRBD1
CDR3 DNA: TGTGCCAGCAGCACCCCAGGACAGGGAATAGGACTCGGTGGCTACACCTTC
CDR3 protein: CASSTPGQGIGLGGYTF

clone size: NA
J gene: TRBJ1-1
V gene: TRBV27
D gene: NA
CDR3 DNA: TGTGCCAGCAGTTTATCGACGGCAGGGCTCACTGAAGCTTTCTTT
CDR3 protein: CASSLSTAGLTEAFF

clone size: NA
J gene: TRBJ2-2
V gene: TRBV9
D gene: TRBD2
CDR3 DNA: TGTGCCAGCAGCGTTAGCGGGAGGGTAGCCGGGGAGCTGTTTTTT
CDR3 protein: CASSVSGRVAGELFF

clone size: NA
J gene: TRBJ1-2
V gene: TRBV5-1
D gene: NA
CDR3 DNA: TGCGCCAGCAGCTTGGACTTACCCGATGGCTACACCTTC
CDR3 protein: CASSLDLPDGYTF

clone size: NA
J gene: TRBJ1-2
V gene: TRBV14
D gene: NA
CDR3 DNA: TGTGCCAGCAGCCTTGGGCGTAACTATGGCTACACCTTC
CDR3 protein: CASSLGRNYGYTF